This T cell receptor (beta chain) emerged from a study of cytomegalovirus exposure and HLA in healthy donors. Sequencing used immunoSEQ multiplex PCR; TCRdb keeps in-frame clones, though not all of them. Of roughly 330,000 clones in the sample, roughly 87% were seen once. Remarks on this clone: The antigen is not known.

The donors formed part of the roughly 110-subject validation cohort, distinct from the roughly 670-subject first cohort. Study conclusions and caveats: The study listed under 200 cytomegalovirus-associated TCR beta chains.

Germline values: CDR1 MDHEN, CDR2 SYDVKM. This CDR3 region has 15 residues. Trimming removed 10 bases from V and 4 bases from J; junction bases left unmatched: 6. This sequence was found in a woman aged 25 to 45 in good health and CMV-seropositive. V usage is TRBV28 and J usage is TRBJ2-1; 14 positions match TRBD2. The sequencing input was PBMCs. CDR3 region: CATRGLAGVYNEQFF. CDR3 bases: TGTGCCACAAGGGGACTAGCGGGAGTGTACAATGAGCAGTTCTTC.